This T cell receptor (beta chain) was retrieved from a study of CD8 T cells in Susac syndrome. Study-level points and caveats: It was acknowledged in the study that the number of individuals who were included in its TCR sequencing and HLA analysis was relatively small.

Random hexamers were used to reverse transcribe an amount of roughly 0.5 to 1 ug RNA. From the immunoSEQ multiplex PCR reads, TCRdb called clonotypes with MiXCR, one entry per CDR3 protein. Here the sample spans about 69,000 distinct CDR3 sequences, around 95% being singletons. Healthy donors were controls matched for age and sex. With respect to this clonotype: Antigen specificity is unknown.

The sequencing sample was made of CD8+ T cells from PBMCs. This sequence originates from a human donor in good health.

CDR3 residues: CSAWTEGTDTQYF. DNA of the CDR3: TGCAGTGCGTGGACAGAAGGCACAGATACGCAGTATTTT. The V and J genes are TRBV20-1 and TRBJ2-3; a possible D gene is TRBD1 (6 bases). Germline CDR1 and CDR2: DFQATT and SNEGSKA (reference sequence). This CDR3 contains 13 residues. V was trimmed by 6 bases and J by 1 base, leaving 11 bases between them.